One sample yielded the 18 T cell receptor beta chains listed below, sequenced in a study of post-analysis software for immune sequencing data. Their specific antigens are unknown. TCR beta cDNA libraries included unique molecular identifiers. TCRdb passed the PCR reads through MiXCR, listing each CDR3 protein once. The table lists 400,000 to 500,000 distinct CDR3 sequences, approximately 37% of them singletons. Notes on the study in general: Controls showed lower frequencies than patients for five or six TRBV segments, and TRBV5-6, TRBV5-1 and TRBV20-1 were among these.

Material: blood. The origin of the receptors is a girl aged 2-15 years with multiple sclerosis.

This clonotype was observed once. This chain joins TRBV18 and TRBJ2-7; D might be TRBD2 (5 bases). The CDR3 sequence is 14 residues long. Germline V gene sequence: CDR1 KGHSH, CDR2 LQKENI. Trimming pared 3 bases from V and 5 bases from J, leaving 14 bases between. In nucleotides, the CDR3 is TGTGCCAGCTCACCCTATGCGGGTAGAAACGAGCAGTACTTC. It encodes CASSPYAGRNEQYF.

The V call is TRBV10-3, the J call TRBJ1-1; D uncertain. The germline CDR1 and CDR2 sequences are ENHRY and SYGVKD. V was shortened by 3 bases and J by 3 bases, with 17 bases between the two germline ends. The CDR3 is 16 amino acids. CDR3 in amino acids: CAISEGLSKGDTEAFF. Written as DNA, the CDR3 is TGTGCCATCAGTGAAGGTTTAAGTAAGGGCGACACTGAAGCTTTCTTT.

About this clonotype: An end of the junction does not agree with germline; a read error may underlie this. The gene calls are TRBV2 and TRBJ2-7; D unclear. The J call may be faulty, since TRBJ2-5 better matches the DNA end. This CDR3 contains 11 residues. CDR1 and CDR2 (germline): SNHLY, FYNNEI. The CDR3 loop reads CAGSPRPTQYF. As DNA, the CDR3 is TGTGCCGGCAGCCCCCGTCCGACCCAGTACTTC.

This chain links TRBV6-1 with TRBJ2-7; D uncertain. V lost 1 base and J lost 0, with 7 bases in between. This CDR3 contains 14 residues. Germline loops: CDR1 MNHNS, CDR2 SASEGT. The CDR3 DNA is TGTGCCAGCAGTGAAGGTTGGAGCTCCTACGAGCAGTACTTC. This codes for CASSEGWSSYEQYF.

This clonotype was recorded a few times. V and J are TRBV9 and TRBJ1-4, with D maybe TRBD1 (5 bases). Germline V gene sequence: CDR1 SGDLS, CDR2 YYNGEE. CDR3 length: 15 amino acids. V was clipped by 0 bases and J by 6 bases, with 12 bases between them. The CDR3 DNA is TGTGCCAGCAGCGTAGGTCCAGGGCTGGATGAAAAACTGTTTTTT. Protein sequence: CASSVGPGLDEKLFF.

For the CDR3, the DNA is TGTGCCAGCAGCCCTGCCGGGTTGGGGAACTACGAGCAGTACTTC. Translation gives CASSPAGLGNYEQYF. The genes are TRBV7-9 and TRBJ2-7; D call uncertain. From germline, CDR1 is SEHNR and CDR2 FQNEAQ (reference sequence). V lost 5 bases and J lost 3, with 17 bases in between. The CDR3 sequence is 15 residues long.

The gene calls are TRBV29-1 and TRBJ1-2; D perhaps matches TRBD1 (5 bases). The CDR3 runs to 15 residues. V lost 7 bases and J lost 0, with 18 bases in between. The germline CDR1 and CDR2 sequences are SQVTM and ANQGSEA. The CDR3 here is CSARGLPHSNYGYTF. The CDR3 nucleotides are TGCAGCGCAAGGGGTCTGCCCCATTCTAACTATGGCTACACCTTC. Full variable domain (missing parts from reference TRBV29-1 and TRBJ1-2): SAVISQKPSRDICQRGTSLTIQCQVDSQVTMMFWYRQQPGQSLTLIATANQGSEATYESGFVIDKFPISRPNLTFSTLTVSNMSPEDSSIYLCSARGLPHSNYGYTFGSGTRLTVV.

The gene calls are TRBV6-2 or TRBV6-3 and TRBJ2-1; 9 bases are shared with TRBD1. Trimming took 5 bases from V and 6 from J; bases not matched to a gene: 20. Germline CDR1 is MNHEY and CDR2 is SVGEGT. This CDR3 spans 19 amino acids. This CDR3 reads CASSQSRDRAIFSPNEQFF. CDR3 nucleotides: TGTGCCAGCAGTCAGTCCCGGGACAGGGCCATTTTTTCTCCCAATGAGCAGTTCTTC.

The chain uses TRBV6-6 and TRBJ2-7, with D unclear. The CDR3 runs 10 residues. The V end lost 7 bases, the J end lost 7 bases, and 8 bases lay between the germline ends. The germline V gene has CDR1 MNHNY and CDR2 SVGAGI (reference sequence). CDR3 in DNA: TGTGCCAGCACCCCAGGTGAGCAGTACTTC. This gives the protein CASTPGEQYF.

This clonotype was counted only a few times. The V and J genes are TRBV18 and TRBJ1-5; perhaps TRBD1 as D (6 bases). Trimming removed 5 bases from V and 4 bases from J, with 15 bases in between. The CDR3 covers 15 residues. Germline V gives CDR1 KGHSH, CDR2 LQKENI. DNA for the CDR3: TGTGCCAGCTCAAGGAGGACAGAATCTAATCAGCCCCAGCATTTT. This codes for CASSRRTESNQPQHF. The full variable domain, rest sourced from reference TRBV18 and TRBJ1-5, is NAGVMQNPRHLVRRRGQEARLRCSPMKGHSHVYWYRQLPEEGLKFMVYLQKENIIDESGMPKERFSAEFPKEGPSILRIQQVVRGDSAAYFCASSRRTESNQPQHFGDGTRLSIL.

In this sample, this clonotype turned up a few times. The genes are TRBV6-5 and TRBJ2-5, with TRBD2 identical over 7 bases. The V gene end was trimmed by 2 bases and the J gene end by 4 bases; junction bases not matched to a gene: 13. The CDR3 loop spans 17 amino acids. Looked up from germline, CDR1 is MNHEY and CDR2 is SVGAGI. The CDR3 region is CASSYAFTSELGETQYF. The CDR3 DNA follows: TGTGCCAGCAGTTACGCCTTTACTAGCGAACTTGGAGAGACCCAGTACTTC.

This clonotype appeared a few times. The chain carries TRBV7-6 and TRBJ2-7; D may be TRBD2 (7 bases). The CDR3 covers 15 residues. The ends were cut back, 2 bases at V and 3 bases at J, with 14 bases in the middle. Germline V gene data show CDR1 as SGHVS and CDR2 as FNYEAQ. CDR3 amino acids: CASSLPRGGFYEQYF. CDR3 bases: TGTGCCAGCAGCTTACCTAGGGGGGGCTTCTACGAGCAGTACTTC.

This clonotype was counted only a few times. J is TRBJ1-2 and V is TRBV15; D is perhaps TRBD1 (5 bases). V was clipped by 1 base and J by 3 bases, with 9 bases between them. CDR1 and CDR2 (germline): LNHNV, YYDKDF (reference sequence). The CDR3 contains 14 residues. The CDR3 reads CATSRVDTYYGYTF. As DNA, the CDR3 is TGTGCCACCAGCAGAGTGGACACCTACTATGGCTACACCTTC.

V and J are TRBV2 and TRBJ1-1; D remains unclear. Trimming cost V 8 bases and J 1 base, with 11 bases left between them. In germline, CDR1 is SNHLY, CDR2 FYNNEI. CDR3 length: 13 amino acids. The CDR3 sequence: CASDRESNTEAFF. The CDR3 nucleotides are TGTGCCAGCGATCGGGAATCGAACACTGAAGCTTTCTTT. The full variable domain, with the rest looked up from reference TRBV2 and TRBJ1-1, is EPEVTQTPSHQVTQMGQEVILRCVPISNHLYFYWYRQILGQKVEFLVSFYNNEISEKSEIFDDQFSVERPDGSNFTLKIRSTKLEDSAMYFCASDRESNTEAFFGQGTRLTVV.

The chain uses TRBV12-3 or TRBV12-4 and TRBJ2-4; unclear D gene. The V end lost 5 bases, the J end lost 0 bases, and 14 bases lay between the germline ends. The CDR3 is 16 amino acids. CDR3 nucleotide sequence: TGTGCCAGCAGTCCCTTGTCACTACTAGCCAAAAACATTCAGTACTTC. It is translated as CASSPLSLLAKNIQYF.

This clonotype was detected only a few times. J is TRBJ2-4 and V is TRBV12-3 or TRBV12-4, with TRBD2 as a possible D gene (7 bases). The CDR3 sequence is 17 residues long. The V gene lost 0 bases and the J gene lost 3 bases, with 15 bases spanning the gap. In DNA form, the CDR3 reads TGTGCCAGCAGTTTAGCGGGGGGGCGGATTGGCAAAAACATTCAGTACTTC. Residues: CASSLAGGRIGKNIQYF.

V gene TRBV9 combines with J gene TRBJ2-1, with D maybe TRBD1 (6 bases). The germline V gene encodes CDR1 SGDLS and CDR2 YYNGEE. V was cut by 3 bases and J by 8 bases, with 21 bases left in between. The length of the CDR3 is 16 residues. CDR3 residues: CASSEQGFRVGDEQFF. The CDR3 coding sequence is TGTGCCAGCAGCGAACAGGGTTTTAGGGTAGGGGATGAGCAGTTCTTC.

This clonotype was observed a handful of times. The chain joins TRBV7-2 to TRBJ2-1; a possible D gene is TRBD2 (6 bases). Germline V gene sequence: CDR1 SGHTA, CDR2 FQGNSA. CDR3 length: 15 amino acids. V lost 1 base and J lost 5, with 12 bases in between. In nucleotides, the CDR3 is TGTGCCAGCAGCTTAGGCGGGGCTCCTAACAATGAGCAGTTCTTC. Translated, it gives CASSLGGAPNNEQFF.